Listed here are 21 T cell receptor beta chains from one sample, sequenced in a study of cytomegalovirus exposure and HLA in healthy donors (dated by TCRdb to the late 2010s). The protocol used for the library was the immunoSEQ multiplex PCR assay. A mixture of 60 forward primers for TCR Vbeta segments and 13 reverse primers for TCR Jbeta segments was used in the multiplex PCR. The table was pulled from immuneACCESS by TCRdb, which kept in-frame rearrangements only. Such tables lose some clones; where checked, under half of the loss comes from unresolved V genes, and the rest has no known cause. Within this sample are roughly 140,000 clones, with about four fifths of them counted one time only. Together, the top ten hold around 5.4% of the sample. Sequenced sample: PBMCs. The receptors were sampled from a man aged 25 to 40 in good health and CMV-seropositive.

In its sample, this clone was seen a few times. This chain connects TRBV5-5 to TRBJ2-7, with a weak D call TRBD1 (5 bases). Trimming took 6 bases from V and 3 from J, leaving 16 bases between them. This CDR3 is built from 14 residues. The germline V gene encodes CDR1 SGHKS and CDR2 YYEKEE (reference sequence). The CDR3 sequence: CASTTHSRVYEQYF. The DNA of the CDR3 is TGTGCCAGCACTACACATTCCAGGGTCTACGAGCAGTACTTC.

The chain joins TRBV27 to TRBJ2-5, with 9 bases lining up with TRBD1. The closer fit of TRBJ2-7 to the DNA end suggests the J call may be wrong. The germline V gene encodes CDR1 MNHEY and CDR2 SMNVEV (reference sequence). This CDR3 is built from 14 residues. For the CDR3, the DNA is TGTGCCAGCAGTTCGAGACAGGGGGTACACGAGCAGTACTTC. Its translation is CASSSRQGVHEQYF.

The CDR3 loop reads CASSFLAANTGELFF. CDR3 nucleotides: TGTGCCAGCAGTTTTCTAGCGGCGAACACCGGGGAGCTGTTTTTT. The V call is TRBV11-2, the J call TRBJ2-2; 7 bases fit TRBD2. After removal of 6 bases from V and 0 bases from J, the junction contained 4 bases not matched to a gene. The CDR3 runs 15 residues. Germline CDR1 and CDR2: SGHAT and FQNNGV.

The V gene is TRBV2, the J gene TRBJ1-2; 7 bases map to TRBD1. The ends lost 3 bases at V and 3 bases at J; junction bases unmatched: 1. The CDR3 extends over 13 amino acids. The germline V gene encodes CDR1 SNHLY and CDR2 FYNNEI. CDR3 sequence (DNA): TGTGCCAGCAGTGATCAGGGGGACTATGGCTACACCTTC. It yields the protein CASSDQGDYGYTF.

The chain carries TRBV6-5 and TRBJ2-1, with D maybe TRBD1 (6 bases). CDR3 size: 15 residues. In germline, CDR1 is MNHEY, CDR2 SVGAGI. The V end lost 6 bases, the J end lost 0 bases, and 12 bases lay between the germline ends. The CDR3: CASSPRDTSYNEQFF. CDR3 in DNA: TGTGCCAGCAGCCCCCGGGACACCTCCTACAATGAGCAGTTCTTC.

The V and J genes are TRBV7-2 and TRBJ2-5, with D perhaps matching TRBD1 (6 bases). There are 14 residues in the CDR3. V lost 2 bases and J lost 5, with 12 bases in between. From germline, CDR1 is SGHTA and CDR2 FQGNSA. In DNA form, the CDR3 reads TGTGCCAGCAGCTTACTGGGGGCGCAGGAGACCCAGTACTTC. This translates into CASSLLGAQETQYF.

The DNA of the CDR3 is TGTGCCAGCAGCTCTGGACAGGGGGCGAGACAGCCCCAGCATTTT. As protein: CASSSGQGARQPQHF. The chain combines TRBV7-2 with TRBJ1-5, with 11 bases fitting TRBD1. The CDR3 spans 15 residues. V lost 4 bases, J lost 7 bases, and 6 bases stayed unmatched. CDR1 and CDR2 from the germline V gene are SGHTA and FQGNSA.

The rearrangement uses TRBV28 and TRBJ2-1; 14 nucleotides agree with TRBD2. CDR1 and CDR2 (germline): MDHEN, SYDVKM. The CDR3 totals 16 residues. J was trimmed by 6 bases and V by 5 bases; bases with no gene match: 6. The CDR3 spells CASSPRGLAGANEQFF. CDR3 in DNA: TGTGCCAGCAGTCCTCGGGGACTAGCGGGAGCCAATGAGCAGTTCTTC.

This clone has a handful of counts. The rearrangement links TRBV6-1 to TRBJ1-5; D ambiguous. CDR1 MNHNS and CDR2 SASEGT come from the germline V gene. The length of the CDR3 is 13 residues. The V gene lost 1 base and the J gene lost 7 bases, with 8 bases spanning the gap. The CDR3 loop is CASSEGRYQPQHF. The CDR3 coding sequence is TGTGCCAGCAGTGAAGGGAGGTACCAGCCCCAGCATTTT.

This sequence joins TRBV9 and TRBJ2-7; TRBD2 agrees at 12 bases. Germline trimming cut 3 bases from V and 5 bases from J; bases unmatched to any gene: 6. The CDR3 is 15 amino acids. Germline values: CDR1 SGDLS, CDR2 YYNGEE. The CDR3, as DNA: TGTGCCAGCAGCGCTTTTGGACTAGCGGGAAACGAGCAGTACTTC. Its protein product is CASSAFGLAGNEQYF. Looking up the rest from reference TRBV9 and TRBJ2-7 gives the full variable domain: DSGVTQTPKHLITATGQRVTLRCSPRSGDLSVYWYQQSLDQGLQFLIQYYNGEERAKGNILERFSAQQFPDLHSELNLSSLELGDSALYFCASSAFGLAGNEQYFGPGTRLTVT.

The chain couples TRBV4-3 to TRBJ1-3; 7 bases fit TRBD1. From germline, CDR1 is LGHNA and CDR2 YSLEER. V trimming: 4 bases; J trimming: 4 bases; junction bases outside the gene matches: 10. The CDR3 is 16 residues long. CDR3 DNA sequence: TGCGCCAGCAGCCTTACGACAGGGTCGGGGGGAAACACCATATATTTT. Translation: CASSLTTGSGGNTIYF.

The genes are TRBV7-9 and TRBJ2-5; D ambiguous. Germline CDR1 is SEHNR and CDR2 is FQNEAQ (reference sequence). V lost 2 bases, J lost 5 bases, and 9 bases lay in between. The CDR3 consists of 13 residues. CDR3 sequence reads: CASSLPLAETQYF. CDR3 in DNA: TGTGCCAGCAGCTTACCCCTGGCTGAGACCCAGTACTTC.

Remarks on this clone: One junction end disagrees with the germline gene, perhaps due to a read error. The rearrangement uses TRBV7-9 and TRBJ1-2; D unresolved. Per the germline V gene, CDR1 is SEHNR and CDR2 is FQNEAQ (reference sequence). There are 11 residues in the CDR3. The CDR3 bases are TGTTCCAGCACCCAGACACTTGACTACACCTTC. This encodes CSSTQTLDYTF.

V is TRBV7-6 and J is TRBJ1-5; D not resolved. Germline CDR1 and CDR2: SGHVS and FNYEAQ. Trimming shortened V by 1 base and J by 5 bases, and 6 bases separated the two germline ends. There are 13 residues in the CDR3. CDR3 nucleotides: TGTGCCAGCAGCTTAGGACGGGATCAGCCCCAGCATTTT. It specifies CASSLGRDQPQHF.

This chain uses TRBV6-1 with TRBJ2-4; D perhaps matches TRBD1 (7 bases). Trimming removed 1 base from V and 6 bases from J, with 19 bases in between. CDR3 length: 17 residues. Germline CDR1 reads MNHNS; CDR2 reads SASEGT. The CDR3 spells CASSEGARPGGGNIQYF. The CDR3 region has the DNA TGTGCCAGCAGTGAAGGGGCCCGACCAGGGGGAGGAAACATTCAGTACTTC.

The chain uses TRBV9 and TRBJ2-1; D remains ambiguous. Germline assignment: CDR1 SGDLS and CDR2 YYNGEE. Between the trimmed V and J ends, which lost 4 bases and 8 bases, there was a span of 19 bases. The length of the CDR3 is 15 residues. This CDR3 reads CASSTWSRESDEQFF. The DNA for the CDR3 is TGTGCCAGCAGCACCTGGTCCCGTGAGAGCGATGAGCAGTTCTTC.

The gene calls are TRBV5-1 and TRBJ2-5, with 7 bases matching TRBD2. J gave up 5 bases and V 4 bases, and 8 bases lay outside the gene matches. The CDR3 extends over 14 amino acids. Germline CDR1 and CDR2: SGHRS and YFSETQ. In DNA, the CDR3 is TGCGCCAGCAGCCCCCGGGCGGGAGAGGAGACCCAGTACTTC. Residues: CASSPRAGEETQYF.

This sequence joins TRBV7-2 and TRBJ2-1, with 9 bases aligning to TRBD2. CDR1 is SGHTA and CDR2 is FQGNSA in the germline V gene. The V and J ends lost 3 bases and 2 bases, in that order; junction bases with no gene match: 5. This CDR3 comprises 16 residues. CDR3 amino acids: CASSLWAGGTYNEQFF. CDR3 sequence (DNA): TGTGCCAGCAGCTTGTGGGCGGGGGGGACCTACAATGAGCAGTTCTTC.

The V gene is TRBV30, the J gene TRBJ2-7, with D possibly matching TRBD2 (6 bases). V lost 3 bases and J 0 bases, leaving 9 bases between the germline ends. CDR3 size: 13 residues. Germline V CDR1 and CDR2: GTSNPN, SVGIG (reference sequence). CDR3 DNA sequence: TGTGCCTGGAGGATGCGGGGCTCCTACGAGCAGTACTTC. Translation: CAWRMRGSYEQYF.

The V gene is TRBV27, the J gene TRBJ2-1, with 7 nucleotides matching TRBD2. This CDR3 contains 13 residues. The V gene's germline CDR1 is MNHEY and CDR2 SMNVEV (reference sequence). The J segment lost 4 bases and the V segment lost 7 bases, leaving 4 bases of the junction unmatched. This chain's CDR3 is CASTSGGYNEQFF. In nucleotides, the CDR3 is TGTGCCAGCACCTCGGGGGGTTACAATGAGCAGTTCTTC.

This clone was recorded once. The chain has TRBV5-1 and TRBJ1-3; D is uncertain. Germline-derived CDR1 and CDR2 are SGHRS and YFSETQ. Trimming stripped 0 bases from V and 0 bases from J, with 13 bases between. The length of the CDR3 is 17 residues. The CDR3 region has the DNA TGCGCCAGCAGCTTGGCCAACGGATACTACTCTGGAAACACCATATATTTT. Encoded protein: CASSLANGYYSGNTIYF.